Sequencing of this T cell receptor beta chain was carried out in a study of blood T cells in healthy people across ages (dated by TCRdb to between 2015 and 2016). In terms of the full investigation: Template switching captured roughly one uniquely barcoded TCR beta cDNA molecule per two T cells in model experiments. For two donors (one aged 18 to 29 and one aged 80 or older), the study analyzed two additional independent replicas of 1 million unique cDNA reads from the same blood draw. The donors were split into four age groups: young (average 16 years), middle-aged (about 40), aged (approximately 60) and long-lived (over 80). Using deep sequencing normalized with unique cDNA molecular identifiers, the study measured how TCR beta repertoire diversity changes with age. To avoid experimental bias, donors of different ages were distributed randomly across sequencing lanes.

As encoded in the germline V gene, CDR1 is SGHRS while CDR2 is YFSETQ. The CDR3, cysteine through phenylalanine, is 15 amino acids long. Only the CDR3 part of the read is kept: 45 bases, read in frame from the first base. The receptor library was made with 5' RACE. This sample was sequenced with an Illumina HiSeq 2500. The second PCR ran for roughly 6 to 11 cycles and used a J-beta primer mix along with a sample-barcoded 5' primer. Each TCR beta cDNA molecule received a unique molecular identifier from a template-switch 5' adaptor carrying 12 random nucleotides. Each sample yielded at least 3 million CDR3-containing paired-end reads. All of the RNA was converted into first-strand cDNA using the Mint cDNA synthesis kit, with a TRBC-specific oligonucleotide serving as the primer. Following uracil-DNA glycosylase treatment, a first 18-cycle PCR with universal primers M1SS and BC2_uni_R was performed on all cDNA. In the original analysis: Each sample was normalized by randomly selecting 1 million high-quality reads, each carrying a distinct molecular identifier. Reads sharing molecular identifiers were discarded rather than binned into consensus sequences. MiTCR, with a Q25 quality threshold and the strictest error-elimination algorithm, was used for CDR3 identification, clonotype clustering and error correction. A nonparametric unseen species model using Euler transformation provided a lower-bound estimate of total TCR beta diversity. The public reads were reprocessed in TCRdb via fastp at Q25 and MiXCR, keeping in-frame beta chains. Identical CDR3 protein sequences are pooled into one entry, listed with their most common genes and DNA. The V and J calls were determined by TCRdb, not by the authors. The sample data list some 880,000 distinct CDR3 sequences, and under 40% of these were observed just once. Around 13% of the sample is taken by the ten largest.

Systemically healthy Caucasian individuals from Russia, approximately 39 in total and aged roughly 6 to 100 years, were included as donors. Each donor gave roughly 11 milliliters of peripheral blood, drawn into EDTA-treated Vacutainer tubes. PBMCs were isolated by Ficoll-Paque density-gradient centrifugation, with at least 7 million obtained per sample. Total RNA was extracted from PBMCs with Trizol reagent, with at least 5 micrograms obtained per sample. The percentages of naive CD45RAhigh/CD27high T cells were determined by flow cytometry on a PBMC aliquot from every donor. General conclusions and limits of the study: Bulk unsorted PBMC profiling prevented conclusive comparison of naive and antigen-experienced compartments. Donor CMV infection status was unknown, potentially confounding age-related changes in expanded clonotypes. Observed TCR beta diversity per million T cells fell roughly linearly with age, and a significant reduction was already apparent by age roughly 40. The percentage of naive T cells measured by flow cytometry correlated strongly with observed TCR beta diversity. Compared with the aged group, more naive CD4+ T cells, fewer expanded clones and increased TCR diversity were shown by the long-lived group, suggesting age selection. Estimates of total diversity from one million sequenced T cells were regarded as lower bounds and underestimates.

Concerning this clonotype: What antigen it recognizes has not been identified. One end of the junction fails to match germline, which may point to a read error.

This receptor was identified in a man between 18 and 29 years old in good health. The material sequenced was blood. The rearranged chain carries TRBV5-1 and TRBJ1-1, with no D gene named confidently. The DNA reads as follows: TGCGCCAGTAGCTTGTCGACCAGTATGAACACTGAAGCTTTCTTT. Protein translation: CASSLSTSMNTEAFF.